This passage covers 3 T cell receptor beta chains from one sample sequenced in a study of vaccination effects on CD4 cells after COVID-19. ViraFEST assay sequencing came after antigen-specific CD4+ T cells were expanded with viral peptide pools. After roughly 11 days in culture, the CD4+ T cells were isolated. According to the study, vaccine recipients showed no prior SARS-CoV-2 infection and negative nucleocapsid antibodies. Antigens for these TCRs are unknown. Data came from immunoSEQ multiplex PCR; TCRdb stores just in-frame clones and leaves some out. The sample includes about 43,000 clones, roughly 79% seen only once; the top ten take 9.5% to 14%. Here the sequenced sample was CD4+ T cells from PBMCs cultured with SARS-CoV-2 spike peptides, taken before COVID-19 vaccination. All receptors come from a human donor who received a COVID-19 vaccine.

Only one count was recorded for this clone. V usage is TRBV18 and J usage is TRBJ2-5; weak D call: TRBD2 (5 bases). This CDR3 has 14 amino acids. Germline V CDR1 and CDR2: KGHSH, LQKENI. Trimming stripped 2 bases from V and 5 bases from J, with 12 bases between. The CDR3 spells CASSPYRGLETQYF. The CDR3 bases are TGTGCCAGCTCACCATACAGAGGACTTGAGACCCAGTACTTC.

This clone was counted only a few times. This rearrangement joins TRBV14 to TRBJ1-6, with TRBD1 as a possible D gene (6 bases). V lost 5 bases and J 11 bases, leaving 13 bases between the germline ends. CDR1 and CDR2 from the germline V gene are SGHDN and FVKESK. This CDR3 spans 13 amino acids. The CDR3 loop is CASSTRTATPLHF. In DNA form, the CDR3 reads TGTGCCAGCAGCACCCGGACAGCTACACCCCTCCACTTT.

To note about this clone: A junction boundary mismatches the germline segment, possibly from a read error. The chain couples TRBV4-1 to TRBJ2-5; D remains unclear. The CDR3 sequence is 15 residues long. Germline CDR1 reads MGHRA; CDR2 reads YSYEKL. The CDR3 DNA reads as TGCGCCAGCAGCCAAGTATTGCAGGCCCAAAAGACCCAGTACTTC. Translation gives CASSQVLQAQKTQYF.